This TCR beta chain derives from a study of graft-versus-host responses after intestinal transplantation. Study-wide context: Tacrolimus and steroids were given for three to four years to all recipients after anti-thymocyte globulin induction. Whole-study findings and limits: Researchers found GvH clones in recipient marrow, and some showed up first in ileum or blood. Patients who carried graft-donor T cell macrochimerism also had high graft-versus-host to host-versus-graft clonal ratios in their allografts.

The data were produced by immunoSEQ multiplex PCR, yet TCRdb's version contains in-frame clones alone and is incomplete. Here the sample spans 80,000 to 95,000 clones, 93% being singletons. This clone was seen only once. Its antigen is as yet unknown. This CDR3 is 14 amino acids long. With V trimmed by 8 bases and J by 0 bases, 7 bases remained unmatched. The germline V gene encodes CDR1 GTSNPN and CDR2 SVGIG (reference sequence). Sequenced material: unstimulated CD8+ T cells sorted from spleen or lymph node cells, taken before intestinal transplant. The receptor's source is a human donor who received an intestinal transplant. This chain connects TRBV30 to TRBJ2-4, with 7 bases fitting TRBD2. CDR3 residues: CALGGGVAKNIQYF. CDR3 bases: TGTGCCCTTGGGGGAGGGGTAGCCAAAAACATTCAGTACTTC.